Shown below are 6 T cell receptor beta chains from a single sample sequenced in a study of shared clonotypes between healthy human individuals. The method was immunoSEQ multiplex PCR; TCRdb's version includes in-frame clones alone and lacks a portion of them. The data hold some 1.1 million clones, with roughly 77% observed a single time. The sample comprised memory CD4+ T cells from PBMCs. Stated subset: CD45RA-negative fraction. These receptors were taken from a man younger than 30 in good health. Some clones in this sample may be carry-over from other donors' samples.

The CDR3 is CASSQVRDLNTEAFF. The CDR3 DNA follows: TGTGCCAGCAGCCAAGTAAGGGATCTCAACACTGAAGCTTTCTTT. The V call is TRBV14, the J call TRBJ1-1; no reliable D call. This CDR3 contains 15 residues. The ends were cut back, 1 base at V and 2 bases at J, with 11 bases in the middle. Germline lookup yields CDR1 SGHDN and CDR2 FVKESK.

The CDR3 DNA is TGTGCCAGCAGCAAGACGACAGGGGAAGCCTACGAGCAGTACTTC. This gives the protein CASSKTTGEAYEQYF. The V and J genes are TRBV11-2 and TRBJ2-7; TRBD1 agrees at 8 bases. The CDR3 runs to 15 residues. Trimming cost V 5 bases and J 2 bases; bases outside gene matches: 8. Germline V gene sequence: CDR1 SGHAT, CDR2 FQNNGV.

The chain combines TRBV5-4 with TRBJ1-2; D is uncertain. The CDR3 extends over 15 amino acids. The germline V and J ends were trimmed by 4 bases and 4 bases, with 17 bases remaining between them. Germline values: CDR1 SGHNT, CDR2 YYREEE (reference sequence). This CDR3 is CASSPDLGQTYGYTF. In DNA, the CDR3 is TGTGCCAGCAGCCCCGATTTGGGCCAGACCTATGGCTACACCTTC.

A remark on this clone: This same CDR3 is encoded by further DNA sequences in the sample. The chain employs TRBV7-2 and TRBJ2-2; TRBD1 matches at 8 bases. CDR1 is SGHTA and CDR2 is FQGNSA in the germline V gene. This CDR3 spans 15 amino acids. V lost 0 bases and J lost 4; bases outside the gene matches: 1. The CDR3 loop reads CASSLATGGTGELFF. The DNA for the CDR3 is TGTGCCAGCAGCTTAGCTACAGGGGGCACCGGGGAGCTGTTTTTT.

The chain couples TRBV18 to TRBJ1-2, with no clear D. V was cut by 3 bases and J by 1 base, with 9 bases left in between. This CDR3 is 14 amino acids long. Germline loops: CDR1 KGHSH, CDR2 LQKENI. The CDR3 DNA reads TGTGCCAGCTCACCGACGACCAATAACTATGGCTACACCTTC. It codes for CASSPTTNNYGYTF.

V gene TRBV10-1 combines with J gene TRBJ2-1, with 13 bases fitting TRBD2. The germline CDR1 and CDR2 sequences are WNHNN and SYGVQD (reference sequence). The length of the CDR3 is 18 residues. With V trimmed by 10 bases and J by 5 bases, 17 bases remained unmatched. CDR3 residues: CAIWLGLAGVFCNNEQFF. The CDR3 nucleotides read TGCGCCATCTGGCTTGGACTAGCGGGAGTTTTTTGTAACAATGAGCAGTTCTTC.